Below, 3 T cell receptor beta chains from the same sample are listed, as sequenced in a study of blood T cells in healthy people across ages. The authors ran a second PCR of 7 to 11 cycles using a sample-barcoded 5' primer and a J-beta primer mix. Each CDR3 protein is one row after TCRdb ran MiXCR on the 5' RACE reads. The top ten clones hold approximately 15% of a sample with some 900,000 distinct CDR3 sequences, 25% to 30% of them seen once. Material for sequencing was blood. The receptors originated from an elderly woman in good health.

This clonotype was recorded a few times. This chain joins TRBV7-8 and TRBJ1-6, with a tentative D call TRBD1 (6 bases). Per germline, CDR1 SGHVS and CDR2 FQNEAQ. CDR3 length: 15 amino acids. V lost 1 base to trimming and J lost 12 bases, with 16 bases between them. The CDR3 is CASSLGTGWVLPLHF. CDR3 bases: TGTGCCAGCAGCTTAGGTACAGGGTGGGTTCTACCCCTCCACTTT.

This clonotype was seen ten or more times. The chain is built from TRBV20-1 and TRBJ2-3, with a possible D match to TRBD2 (6 bases). In germline, CDR1 is DFQATT, CDR2 SNEGSKA (reference sequence). The CDR3 contains 15 residues. Trimming shortened V by 4 bases and J by 0 bases, and 14 bases separated the two germline ends. The CDR3 nucleotides are TGCAGTGCTACTCTTAGCGGCGCTAGCACAGATACGCAGTATTTT. This sequence encodes CSATLSGASTDTQYF.

Details on this clonotype: One junction end disagrees with the germline gene, perhaps due to a read error. The gene calls are TRBV27 and TRBJ2-6; tentative D call: TRBD1 (6 bases). Germline values: CDR1 MNHEY, CDR2 SMNVEV (reference sequence). The CDR3 sequence is 17 residues long. CDR3 sequence: CASSLGQFRSGGNVLTF. The CDR3, as DNA: TGTGCCAGCAGTTTAGGACAGTTCCGCTCTGGGGGCAACGTCCTGACTTTC.